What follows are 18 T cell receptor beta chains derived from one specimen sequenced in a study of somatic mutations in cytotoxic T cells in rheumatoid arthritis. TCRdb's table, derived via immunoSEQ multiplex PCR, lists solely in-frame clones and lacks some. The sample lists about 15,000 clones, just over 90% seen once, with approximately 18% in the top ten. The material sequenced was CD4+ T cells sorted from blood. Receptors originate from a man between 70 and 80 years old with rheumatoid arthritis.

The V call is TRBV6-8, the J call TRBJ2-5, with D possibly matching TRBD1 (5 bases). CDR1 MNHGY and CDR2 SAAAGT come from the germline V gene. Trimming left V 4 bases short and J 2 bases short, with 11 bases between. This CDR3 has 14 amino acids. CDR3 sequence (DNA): TGTGCCAGCAGTTCAGTGACAGAACAAGAGACCCAGTACTTC. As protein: CASSSVTEQETQYF.

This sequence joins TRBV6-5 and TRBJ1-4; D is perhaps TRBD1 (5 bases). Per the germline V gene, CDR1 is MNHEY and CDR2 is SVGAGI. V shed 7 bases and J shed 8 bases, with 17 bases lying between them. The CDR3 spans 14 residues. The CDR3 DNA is TGTGCCAGCAAGCTAGGGATTTGGGGCGAAAAACTGTTTTTT. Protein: CASKLGIWGEKLFF.

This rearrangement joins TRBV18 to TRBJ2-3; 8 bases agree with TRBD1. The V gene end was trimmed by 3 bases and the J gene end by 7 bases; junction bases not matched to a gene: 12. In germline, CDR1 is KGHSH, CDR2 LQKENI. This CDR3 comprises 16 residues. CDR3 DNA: TGTGCCAGCTCACCCCCTCCCCCCCGGACAGGGAATACGCAGTATTTT. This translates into CASSPPPPRTGNTQYF.

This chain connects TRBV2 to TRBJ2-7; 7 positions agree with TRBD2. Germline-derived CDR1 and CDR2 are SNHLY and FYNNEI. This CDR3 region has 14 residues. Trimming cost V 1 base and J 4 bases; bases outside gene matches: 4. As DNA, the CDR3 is TGTGCCAGCAGTGAAGGGGCGGGGGTGTACGAGCAGTACTTC. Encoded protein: CASSEGAGVYEQYF.

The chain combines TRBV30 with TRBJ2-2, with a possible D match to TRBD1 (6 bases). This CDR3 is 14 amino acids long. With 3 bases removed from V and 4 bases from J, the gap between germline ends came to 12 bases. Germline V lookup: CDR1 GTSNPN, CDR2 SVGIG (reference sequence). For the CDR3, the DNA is TGTGCCTGGAGAAGCACAGGGACCACCGGGGAGCTGTTTTTT. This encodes CAWRSTGTTGELFF.

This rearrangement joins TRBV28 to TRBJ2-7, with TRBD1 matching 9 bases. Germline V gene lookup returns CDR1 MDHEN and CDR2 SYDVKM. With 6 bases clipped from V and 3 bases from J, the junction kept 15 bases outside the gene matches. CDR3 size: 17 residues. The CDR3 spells CASSLLGQGKLSYEQYF. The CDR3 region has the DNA TGTGCCAGCAGCCTCTTGGGACAGGGAAAGCTTAGCTACGAGCAGTACTTC.

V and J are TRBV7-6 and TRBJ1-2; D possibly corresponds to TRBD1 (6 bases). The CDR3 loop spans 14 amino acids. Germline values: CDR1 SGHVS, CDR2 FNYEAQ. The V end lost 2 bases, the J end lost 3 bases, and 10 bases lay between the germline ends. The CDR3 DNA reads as TGTGCCAGCAGCTTACAGGGGTTGGACTATGGCTACACCTTC. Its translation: CASSLQGLDYGYTF.

The CDR3 loop is CASSFRDRDNSPLHF. The CDR3 DNA is TGTGCCAGCAGCTTCCGGGACAGAGATAATTCACCCCTCCACTTT. The V and J genes are TRBV7-2 and TRBJ1-6, with TRBD1 identical over 7 bases. This CDR3 comprises 15 residues. V gave up 3 bases and J gave up 5 bases; unmatched junction bases: 4. CDR1 SGHTA and CDR2 FQGNSA come from the germline V gene. Full variable domain (outside the CDR3, taken from reference TRBV7-2 and TRBJ1-6): GAGVSQSPSNKVTEKGKDVELRCDPISGHTALYWYRQSLGQGLEFLIYFQGNSAPDKSGLPSDRFSAERTGGSVSTLTIQRTQQEDSAVYLCASSFRDRDNSPLHFGNGTRLTVT.

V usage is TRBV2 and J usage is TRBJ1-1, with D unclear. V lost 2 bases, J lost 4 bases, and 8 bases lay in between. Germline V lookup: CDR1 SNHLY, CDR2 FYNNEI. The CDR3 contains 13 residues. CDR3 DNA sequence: TGTGCCAGCAGTGAATCTTGGAGCACTGAAGCTTTCTTT. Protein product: CASSESWSTEAFF.

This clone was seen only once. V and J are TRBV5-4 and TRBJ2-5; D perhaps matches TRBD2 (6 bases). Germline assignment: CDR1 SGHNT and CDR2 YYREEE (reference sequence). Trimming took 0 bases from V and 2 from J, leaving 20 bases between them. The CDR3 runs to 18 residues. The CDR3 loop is CASSLVFSGRPAQETQYF. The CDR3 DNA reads TGTGCCAGCAGCTTGGTTTTCAGCGGGCGACCCGCTCAAGAGACCCAGTACTTC. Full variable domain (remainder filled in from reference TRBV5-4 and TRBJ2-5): ETGVTQSPTHLIKTRGQQVTLRCSSQSGHNTVSWYQQALGQGPQFIFQYYREEENGRGNFPPRFSGLQFPNYSSELNVNALELDDSALYLCASSLVFSGRPAQETQYFGPGTRLLVL.

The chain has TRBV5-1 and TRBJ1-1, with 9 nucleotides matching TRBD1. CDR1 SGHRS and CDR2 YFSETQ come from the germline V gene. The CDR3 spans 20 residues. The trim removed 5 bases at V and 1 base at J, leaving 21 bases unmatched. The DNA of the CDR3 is TGCGCCAGCAGGGATTCCGGAGCGGGACAGGGCTTCTTTGGGAACACTGAAGCTTTCTTT. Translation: CASRDSGAGQGFFGNTEAFF.

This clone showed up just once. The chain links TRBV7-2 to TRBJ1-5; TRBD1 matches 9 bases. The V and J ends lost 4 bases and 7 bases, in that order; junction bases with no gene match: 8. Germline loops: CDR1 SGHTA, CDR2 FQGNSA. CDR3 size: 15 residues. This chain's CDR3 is CASSSRTGGDQPQHF. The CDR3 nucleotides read TGTGCCAGCAGCTCGCGAACAGGGGGCGACCAGCCCCAGCATTTT.

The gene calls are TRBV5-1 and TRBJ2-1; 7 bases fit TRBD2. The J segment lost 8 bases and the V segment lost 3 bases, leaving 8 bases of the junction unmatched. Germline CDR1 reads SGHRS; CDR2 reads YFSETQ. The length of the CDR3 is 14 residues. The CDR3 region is CASSSEPAGDEQFF. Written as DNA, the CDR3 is TGCGCCAGCAGCTCCGAACCTGCGGGGGATGAGCAGTTCTTC. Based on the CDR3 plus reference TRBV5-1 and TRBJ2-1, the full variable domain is KAGVTQTPRYLIKTRGQQVTLSCSPISGHRSVSWYQQTPGQGLQFLFEYFSETQRNKGNFPGRFSGRQFSNSRSEMNVSTLELGDSALYLCASSSEPAGDEQFFGPGTRLTVL.

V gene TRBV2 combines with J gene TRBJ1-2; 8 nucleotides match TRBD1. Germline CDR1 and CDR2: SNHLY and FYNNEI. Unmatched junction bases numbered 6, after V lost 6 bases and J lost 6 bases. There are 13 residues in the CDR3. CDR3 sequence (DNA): TGTGCCAGCAGCCTTAGGACAGGGAATGGCTACACCTTC. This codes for CASSLRTGNGYTF.

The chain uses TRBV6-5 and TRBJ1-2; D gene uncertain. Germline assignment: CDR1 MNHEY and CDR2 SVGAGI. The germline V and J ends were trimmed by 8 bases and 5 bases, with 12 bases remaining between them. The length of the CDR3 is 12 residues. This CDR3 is CASGRTSYGYTF. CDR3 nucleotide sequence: TGTGCCAGCGGGAGAACATCGTATGGCTACACCTTC.

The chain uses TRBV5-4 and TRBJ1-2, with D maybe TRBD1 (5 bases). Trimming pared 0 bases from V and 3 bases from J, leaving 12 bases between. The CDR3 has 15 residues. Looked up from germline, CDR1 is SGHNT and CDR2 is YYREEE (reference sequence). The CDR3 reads CASSLDLGQDYGYTF. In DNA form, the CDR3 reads TGTGCCAGCAGCTTGGACTTGGGGCAGGACTATGGCTACACCTTC.

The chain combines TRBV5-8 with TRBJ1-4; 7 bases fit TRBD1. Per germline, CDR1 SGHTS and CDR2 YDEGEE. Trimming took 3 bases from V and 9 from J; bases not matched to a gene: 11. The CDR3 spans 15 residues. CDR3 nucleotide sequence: TGTGCCAGCAGCTGGACAGGCGACGTGGGGCAAAAACTGTTTTTT. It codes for CASSWTGDVGQKLFF.

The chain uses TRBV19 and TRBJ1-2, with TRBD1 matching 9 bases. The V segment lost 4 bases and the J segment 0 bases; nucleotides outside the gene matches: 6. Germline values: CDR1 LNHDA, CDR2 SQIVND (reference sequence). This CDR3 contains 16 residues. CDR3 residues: CASSRTGDNTNYGYTF. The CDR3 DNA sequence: TGTGCCAGTAGTAGGACAGGGGACAATACTAACTATGGCTACACCTTC.